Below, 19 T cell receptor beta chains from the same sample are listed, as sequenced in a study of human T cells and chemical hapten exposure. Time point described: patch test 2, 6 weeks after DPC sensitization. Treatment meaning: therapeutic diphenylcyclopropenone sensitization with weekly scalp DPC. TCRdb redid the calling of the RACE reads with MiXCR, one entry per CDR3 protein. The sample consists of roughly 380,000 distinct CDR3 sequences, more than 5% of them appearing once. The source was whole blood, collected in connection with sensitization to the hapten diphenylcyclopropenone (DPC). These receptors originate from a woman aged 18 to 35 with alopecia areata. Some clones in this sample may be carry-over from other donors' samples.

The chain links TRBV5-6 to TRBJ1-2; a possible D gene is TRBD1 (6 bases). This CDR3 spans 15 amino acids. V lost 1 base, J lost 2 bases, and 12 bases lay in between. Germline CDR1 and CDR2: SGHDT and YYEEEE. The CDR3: CASSLLGGSNYGYTF. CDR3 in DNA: TGTGCCAGCAGCTTGTTGGGGGGCTCCAACTATGGCTACACCTTC.

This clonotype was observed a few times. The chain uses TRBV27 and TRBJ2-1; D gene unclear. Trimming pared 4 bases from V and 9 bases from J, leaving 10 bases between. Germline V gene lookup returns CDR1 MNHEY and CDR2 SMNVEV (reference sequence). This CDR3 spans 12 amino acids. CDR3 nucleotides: TGTGCCAGCAGTTCAGACGGTGGTGAGCAGTTCTTC. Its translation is CASSSDGGEQFF.

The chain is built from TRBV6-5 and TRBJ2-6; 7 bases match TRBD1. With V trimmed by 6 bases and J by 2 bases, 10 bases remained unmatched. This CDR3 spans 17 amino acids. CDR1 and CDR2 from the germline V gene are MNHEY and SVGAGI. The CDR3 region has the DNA TGTGCCAGCAGGCCGACAGGGCTCTTGGCTGGGGCCAACGTCCTGACTTTC. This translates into CASRPTGLLAGANVLTF.

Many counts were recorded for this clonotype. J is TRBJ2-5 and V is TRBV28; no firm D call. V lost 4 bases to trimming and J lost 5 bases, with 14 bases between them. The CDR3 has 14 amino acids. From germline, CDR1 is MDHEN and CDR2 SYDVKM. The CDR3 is CASSSSTPLETQYF. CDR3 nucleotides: TGTGCCAGCAGTTCATCGACTCCGTTGGAGACCCAGTACTTC.

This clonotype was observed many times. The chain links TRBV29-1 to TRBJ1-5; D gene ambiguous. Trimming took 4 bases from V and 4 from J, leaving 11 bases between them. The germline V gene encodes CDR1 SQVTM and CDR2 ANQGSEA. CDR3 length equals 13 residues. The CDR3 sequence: CSVVLSVNQPQHF. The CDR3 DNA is TGCAGCGTTGTATTGTCCGTAAATCAGCCCCAGCATTTT.

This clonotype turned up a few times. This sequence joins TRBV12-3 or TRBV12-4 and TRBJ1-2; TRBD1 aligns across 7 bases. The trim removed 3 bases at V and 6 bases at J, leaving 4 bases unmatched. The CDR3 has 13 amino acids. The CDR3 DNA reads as TGTGCCAGCAGTTTCCGCAGGGGGAATGGCTACACCTTC. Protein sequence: CASSFRRGNGYTF.

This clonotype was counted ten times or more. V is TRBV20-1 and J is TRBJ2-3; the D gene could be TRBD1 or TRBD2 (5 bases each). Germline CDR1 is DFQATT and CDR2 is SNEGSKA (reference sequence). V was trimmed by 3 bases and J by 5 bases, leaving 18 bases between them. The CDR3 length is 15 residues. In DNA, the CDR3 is TGCAGTGCTAGCGACCGCCCCGGGGCGCAAGATACGCAGTATTTT. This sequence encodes CSASDRPGAQDTQYF.

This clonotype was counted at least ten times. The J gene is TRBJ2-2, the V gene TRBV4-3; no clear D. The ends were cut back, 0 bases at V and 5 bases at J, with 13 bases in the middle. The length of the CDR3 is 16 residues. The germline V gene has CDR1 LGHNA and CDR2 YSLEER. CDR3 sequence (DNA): TGCGCCAGCAGCCAAGAATCGTCACTTATTACCGGGGAGCTGTTTTTT. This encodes CASSQESSLITGELFF.

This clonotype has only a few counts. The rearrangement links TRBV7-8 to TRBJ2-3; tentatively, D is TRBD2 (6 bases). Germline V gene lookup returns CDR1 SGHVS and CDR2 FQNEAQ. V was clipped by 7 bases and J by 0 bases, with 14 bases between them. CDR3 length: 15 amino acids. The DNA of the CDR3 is TGTGCCAGCATTGTACGCGGGACTAGCACAGATACGCAGTATTTT. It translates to CASIVRGTSTDTQYF.

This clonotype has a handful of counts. This CDR3 reads CASSFTGESNEKLFF. The CDR3 bases are TGTGCCAGCAGTTTTACAGGGGAGTCTAATGAAAAACTGTTTTTT. The V gene is TRBV13, the J gene TRBJ1-4; TRBD1 matches 7 bases. This CDR3 spans 15 amino acids. Trimming cost V 6 bases and J 3 bases; bases outside gene matches: 7. Germline V gene data show CDR1 as PRHDT and CDR2 as FYEKMQ (reference sequence).

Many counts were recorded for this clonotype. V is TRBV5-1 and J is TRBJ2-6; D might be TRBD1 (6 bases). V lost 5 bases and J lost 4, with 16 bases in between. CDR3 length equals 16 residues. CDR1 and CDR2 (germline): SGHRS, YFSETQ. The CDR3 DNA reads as TGCGCCAGCAGAGGGGGACGGGGTACCGGGGCCAACGTCCTGACTTTC. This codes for CASRGGRGTGANVLTF.

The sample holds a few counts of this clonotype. CDR3 residues: CASRLGGRQETQYF. The CDR3 DNA follows: TGTGCCAGCAGGCTCGGGGGGCGTCAAGAGACCCAGTACTTC. V is TRBV2 and J is TRBJ2-5; perhaps TRBD2 as D (7 bases). Germline V CDR1 and CDR2: SNHLY, FYNNEI. CDR3 length: 14 amino acids. V was clipped by 6 bases and J by 2 bases, with 13 bases between them.

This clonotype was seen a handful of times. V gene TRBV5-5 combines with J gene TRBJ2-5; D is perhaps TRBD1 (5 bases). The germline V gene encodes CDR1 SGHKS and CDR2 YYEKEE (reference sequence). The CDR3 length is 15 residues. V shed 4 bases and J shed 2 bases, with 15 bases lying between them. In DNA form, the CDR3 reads TGTGCCAGCAGCAAAAGGCAGGGTCTGCAAGAGACCCAGTACTTC. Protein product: CASSKRQGLQETQYF.

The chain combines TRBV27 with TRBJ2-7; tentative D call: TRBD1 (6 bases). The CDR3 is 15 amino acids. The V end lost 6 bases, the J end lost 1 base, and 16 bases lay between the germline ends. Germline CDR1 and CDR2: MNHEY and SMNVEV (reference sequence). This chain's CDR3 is CASRLLQGRSYEQYF. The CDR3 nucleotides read TGTGCCAGCAGACTACTACAGGGTAGGTCCTACGAGCAGTACTTC.

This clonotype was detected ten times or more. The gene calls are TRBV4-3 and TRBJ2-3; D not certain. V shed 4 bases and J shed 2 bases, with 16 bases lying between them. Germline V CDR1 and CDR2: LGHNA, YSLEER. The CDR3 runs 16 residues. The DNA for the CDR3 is TGCGCCAGCAGCCCATATTACCCTTCAATCACAGATACGCAGTATTTT. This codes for CASSPYYPSITDTQYF.

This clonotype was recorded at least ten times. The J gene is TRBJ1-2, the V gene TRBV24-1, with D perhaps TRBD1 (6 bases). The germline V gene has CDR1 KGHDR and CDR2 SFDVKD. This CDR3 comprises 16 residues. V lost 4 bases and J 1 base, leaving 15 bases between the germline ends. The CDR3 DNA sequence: TGTGCCACCAGTGACCCCACAGGGAATCGTAACTATGGCTACACCTTC. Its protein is CATSDPTGNRNYGYTF.

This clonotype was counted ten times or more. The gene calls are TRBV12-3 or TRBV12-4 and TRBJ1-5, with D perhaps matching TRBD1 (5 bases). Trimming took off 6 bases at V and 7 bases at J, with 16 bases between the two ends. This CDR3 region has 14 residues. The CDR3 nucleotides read TGTGCCAGCAGCCCGTTAGGGGCTGGGCAGCCCCAGCATTTT. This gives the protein CASSPLGAGQPQHF.

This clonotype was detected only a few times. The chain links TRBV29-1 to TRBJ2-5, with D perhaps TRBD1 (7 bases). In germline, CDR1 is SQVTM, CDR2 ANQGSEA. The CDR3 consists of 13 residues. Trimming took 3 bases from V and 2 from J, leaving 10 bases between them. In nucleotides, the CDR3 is TGCAGCGTTGAGGAGGGGGCACAAGAGACCCAGTACTTC. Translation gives CSVEEGAQETQYF.

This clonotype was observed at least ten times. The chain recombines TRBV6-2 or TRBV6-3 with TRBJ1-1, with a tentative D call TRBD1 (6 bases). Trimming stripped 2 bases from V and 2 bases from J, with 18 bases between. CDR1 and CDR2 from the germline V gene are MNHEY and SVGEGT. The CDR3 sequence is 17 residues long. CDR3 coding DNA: TGTGCCAGCAGTTACGGTCAGGGGAGTGTAAGTAACACTGAAGCTTTCTTT. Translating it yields CASSYGQGSVSNTEAFF.